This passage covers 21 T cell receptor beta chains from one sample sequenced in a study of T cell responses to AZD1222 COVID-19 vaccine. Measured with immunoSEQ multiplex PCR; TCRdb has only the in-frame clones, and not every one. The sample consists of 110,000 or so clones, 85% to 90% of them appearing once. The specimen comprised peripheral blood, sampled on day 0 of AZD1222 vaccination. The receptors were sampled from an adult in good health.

The CDR3 sequence is CASRTATNEKLFF. As DNA, the CDR3 is TGTGCCAGCAGGACAGCTACAAATGAAAAACTGTTTTTT. The rearrangement uses TRBV2 and TRBJ1-4, with D perhaps TRBD1 (5 bases). Germline-derived CDR1 and CDR2 are SNHLY and FYNNEI. The CDR3 has 13 residues. Trimming shortened V by 6 bases and J by 5 bases, and 10 bases separated the two germline ends.

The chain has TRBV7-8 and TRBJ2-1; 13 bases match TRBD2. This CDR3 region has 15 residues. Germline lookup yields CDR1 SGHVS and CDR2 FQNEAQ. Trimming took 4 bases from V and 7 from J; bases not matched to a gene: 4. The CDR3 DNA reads TGTGCCAGCAGCTACGAGACTAGCGGGAGGAATGAGCAGTTCTTC. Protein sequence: CASSYETSGRNEQFF. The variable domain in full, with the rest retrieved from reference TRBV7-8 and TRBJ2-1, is GAGVSQSPRYKVAKRGQDVALRCDPISGHVSLFWYQQALGQGPEFLTYFQNEAQLDKSGLPSDRFFAERPEGSVSTLKIQRTQQEDSAVYLCASSYETSGRNEQFFGPGTRLTVL.

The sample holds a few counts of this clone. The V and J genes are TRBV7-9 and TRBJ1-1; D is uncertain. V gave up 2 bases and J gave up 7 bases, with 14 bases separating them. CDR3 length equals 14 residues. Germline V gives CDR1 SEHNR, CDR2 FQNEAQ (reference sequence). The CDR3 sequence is CASSLPLGGGEAFF. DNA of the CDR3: TGTGCCAGCAGCTTACCGCTGGGTGGTGGTGAAGCTTTCTTT.

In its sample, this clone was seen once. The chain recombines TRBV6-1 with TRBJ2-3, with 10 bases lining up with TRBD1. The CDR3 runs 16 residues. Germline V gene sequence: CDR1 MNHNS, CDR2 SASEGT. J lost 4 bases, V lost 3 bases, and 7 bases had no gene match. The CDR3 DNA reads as TGTGCCAGCAGTGATCGACAGGGGGCGCCCCCAGATACGCAGTATTTT. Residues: CASSDRQGAPPDTQYF.

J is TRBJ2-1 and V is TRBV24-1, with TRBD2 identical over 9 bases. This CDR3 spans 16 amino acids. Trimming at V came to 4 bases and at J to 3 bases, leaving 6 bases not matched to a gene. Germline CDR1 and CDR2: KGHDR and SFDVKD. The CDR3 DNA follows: TGTGCCACCAGTGACTCTCTAGCGGGGCACTACAATGAGCAGTTCTTC. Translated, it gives CATSDSLAGHYNEQFF.

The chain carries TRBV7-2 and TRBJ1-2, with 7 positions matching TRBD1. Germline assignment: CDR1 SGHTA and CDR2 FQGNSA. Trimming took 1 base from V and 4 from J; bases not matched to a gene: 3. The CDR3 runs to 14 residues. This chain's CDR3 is CASSLERGLYGYTF. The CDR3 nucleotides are TGTGCCAGCAGCTTAGAGAGGGGGCTCTATGGCTACACCTTC.

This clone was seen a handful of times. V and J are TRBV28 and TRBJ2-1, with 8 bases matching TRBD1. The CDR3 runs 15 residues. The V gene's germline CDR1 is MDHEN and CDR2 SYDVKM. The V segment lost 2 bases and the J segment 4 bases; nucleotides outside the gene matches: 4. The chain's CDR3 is CASSLGGQDYNEQFF. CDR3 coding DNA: TGTGCCAGCAGTTTAGGGGGACAGGATTACAATGAGCAGTTCTTC.

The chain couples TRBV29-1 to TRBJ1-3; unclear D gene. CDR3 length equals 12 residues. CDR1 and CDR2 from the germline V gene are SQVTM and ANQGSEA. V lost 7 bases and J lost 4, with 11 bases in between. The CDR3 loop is CSASILGNTIYF. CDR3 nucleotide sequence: TGCAGCGCCTCGATACTCGGAAACACCATATATTTT.

The CDR3 DNA reads as TGTGCCAGCAGCTCCGGGACTAGCGGGAGGGCCTCGGAGACCCAGTACTTC. As protein: CASSSGTSGRASETQYF. The rearrangement joins TRBV7-2 to TRBJ2-5; 16 bases are shared with TRBD2. V lost 4 bases and J lost 5; bases outside the gene matches: 7. Per germline, CDR1 SGHTA and CDR2 FQGNSA. This CDR3 is 17 amino acids long.

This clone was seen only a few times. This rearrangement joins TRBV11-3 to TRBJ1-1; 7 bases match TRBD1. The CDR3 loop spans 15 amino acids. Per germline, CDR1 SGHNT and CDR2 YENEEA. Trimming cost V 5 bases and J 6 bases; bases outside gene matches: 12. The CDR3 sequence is CASSTYRGGKSEAFF. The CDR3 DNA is TGTGCCAGCAGCACCTACAGGGGTGGTAAGTCTGAAGCTTTCTTT.

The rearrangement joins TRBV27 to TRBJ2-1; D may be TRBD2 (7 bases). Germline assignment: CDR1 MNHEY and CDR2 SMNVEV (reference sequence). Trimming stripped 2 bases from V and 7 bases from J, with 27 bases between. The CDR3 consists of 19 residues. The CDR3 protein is CASSLLGLGVGARLNEQFF. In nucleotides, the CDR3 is TGTGCCAGCAGTTTACTTGGACTAGGGGTGGGGGCTCGGTTAAATGAGCAGTTCTTC.

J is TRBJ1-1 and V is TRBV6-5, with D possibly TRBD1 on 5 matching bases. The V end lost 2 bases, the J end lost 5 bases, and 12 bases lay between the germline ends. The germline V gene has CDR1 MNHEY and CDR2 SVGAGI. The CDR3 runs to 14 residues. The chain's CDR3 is CASSYRGLRTEAFF. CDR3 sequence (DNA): TGTGCCAGCAGTTACAGGGGTTTGCGAACTGAAGCTTTCTTT.

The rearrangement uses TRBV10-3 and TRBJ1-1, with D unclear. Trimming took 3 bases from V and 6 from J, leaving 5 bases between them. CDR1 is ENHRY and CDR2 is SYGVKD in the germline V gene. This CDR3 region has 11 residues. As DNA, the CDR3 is TGTGCCATCAGTGACGACGCTGAAGCTTTCTTT. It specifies CAISDDAEAFF.

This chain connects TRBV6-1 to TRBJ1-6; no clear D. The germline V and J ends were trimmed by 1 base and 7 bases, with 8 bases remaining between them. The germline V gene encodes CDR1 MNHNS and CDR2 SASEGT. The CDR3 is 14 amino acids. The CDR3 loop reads CASSEVEGNSPLHF. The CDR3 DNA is TGTGCCAGCAGTGAAGTGGAAGGCAATTCACCCCTCCACTTT.

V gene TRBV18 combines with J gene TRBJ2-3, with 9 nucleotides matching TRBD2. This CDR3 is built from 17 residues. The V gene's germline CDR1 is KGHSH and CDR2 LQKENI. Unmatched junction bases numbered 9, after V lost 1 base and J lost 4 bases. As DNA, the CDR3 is TGTGCCAGCTCACCACGAAGGGGTAGCGGGAGTCCAGATACGCAGTATTTT. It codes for CASSPRRGSGSPDTQYF.

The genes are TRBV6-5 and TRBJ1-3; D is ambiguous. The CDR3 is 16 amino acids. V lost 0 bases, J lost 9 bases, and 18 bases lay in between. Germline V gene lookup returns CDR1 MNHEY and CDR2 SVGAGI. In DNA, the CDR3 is TGTGCCAGCAGTTACTCGCAGGATTACTCCCGGGGCACCATATATTTT. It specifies CASSYSQDYSRGTIYF.

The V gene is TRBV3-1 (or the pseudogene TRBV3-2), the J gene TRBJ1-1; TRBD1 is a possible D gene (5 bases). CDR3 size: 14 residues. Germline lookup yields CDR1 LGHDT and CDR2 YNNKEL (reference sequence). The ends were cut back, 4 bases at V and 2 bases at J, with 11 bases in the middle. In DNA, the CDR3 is TGTGCCAGCAGCCCGTCCAGGGTTAACACTGAAGCTTTCTTT. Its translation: CASSPSRVNTEAFF.

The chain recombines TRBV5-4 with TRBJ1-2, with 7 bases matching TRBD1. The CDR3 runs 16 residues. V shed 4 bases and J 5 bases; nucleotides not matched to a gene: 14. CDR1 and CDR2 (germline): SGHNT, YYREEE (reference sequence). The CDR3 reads CASSPNGQASGYGYTF. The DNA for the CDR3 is TGTGCCAGCAGCCCAAATGGACAGGCCTCTGGATATGGCTACACCTTC.

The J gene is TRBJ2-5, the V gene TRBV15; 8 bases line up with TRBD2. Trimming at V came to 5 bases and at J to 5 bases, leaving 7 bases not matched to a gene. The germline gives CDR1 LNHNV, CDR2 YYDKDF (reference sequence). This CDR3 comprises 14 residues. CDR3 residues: CATSGRGGRETQYF. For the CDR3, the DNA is TGTGCCACCAGCGGTCGGGGGGGCCGGGAGACCCAGTACTTC.

The CDR3 is CASSARTSGNEQFF. The CDR3 DNA is TGCGCCAGCAGTGCCAGGACTAGCGGGAATGAGCAGTTCTTC. The chain combines TRBV10-1 with TRBJ2-1; TRBD2 agrees at 11 bases. This CDR3 is 14 amino acids long. With 4 bases clipped from V and 7 bases from J, the junction kept 3 bases outside the gene matches. Per the germline V gene, CDR1 is WNHNN and CDR2 is SYGVQD (reference sequence).

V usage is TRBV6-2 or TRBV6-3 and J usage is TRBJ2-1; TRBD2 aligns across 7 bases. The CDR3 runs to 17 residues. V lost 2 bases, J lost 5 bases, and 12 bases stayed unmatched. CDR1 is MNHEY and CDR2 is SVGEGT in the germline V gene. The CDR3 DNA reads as TGTGCCAGCAGTTACCCGACTAGCTCTCCACACAACAATGAGCAGTTCTTC. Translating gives CASSYPTSSPHNNEQFF.